This is a list of T cell receptor beta chains from one sample in a study of T cell changes during pregnancy in multiple sclerosis. Sequencing used immunoSEQ multiplex PCR; TCRdb keeps in-frame clones, though not all of them. The table includes tens of thousands of clones, 80% to 95% detected once. Sequenced here: CD4+ T cells from peripheral blood mononuclear cells, sampled after pregnancy. All receptors come from a female donor with multiple sclerosis, enrolled in a pregnancy study. CDR3s include the opening cysteine and the closing phenylalanine or tryptophan. The D gene is left open where the match is weak. Where a row states a size, it is once, few, many or the class of an expanded clone; other rows omit it.

D gene: NA
V gene: TRBV4-3
clone size: NA
J gene: TRBJ1-4
CDR3 protein: CASSQGRGTRKRVFF
CDR3 DNA: TGCGCCAGCAGCCAAGGCCGGGGAACGAGAAAAAGGGTGTTTTTT

D gene: NA
V gene: TRBV6-5
clone size: NA
J gene: TRBJ1-1
CDR3 protein: CASSFDLTGPNTEAFF
CDR3 DNA: TGTGCCAGCAGTTTCGACCTAACAGGGCCGAACACTGAAGCTTTCTTT

D gene: NA
V gene: TRBV11-3
clone size: NA
J gene: TRBJ2-2
CDR3 protein: CASSLGVSGYANTGELFF
CDR3 DNA: TGTGCCAGCAGCTTAGGAGTGTCTGGTTACGCGAACACCGGGGAGCTGTTTTTT

D gene: NA
V gene: TRBV4-3
clone size: NA
J gene: TRBJ2-3
CDR3 protein: CASSQSSSNTQYF
CDR3 DNA: TGCGCCAGCAGCCAATCGTCTAGCAATACGCAGTATTTT

D gene: TRBD1
V gene: TRBV11-2
clone size: NA
J gene: TRBJ1-5
CDR3 protein: CASSRTGVQPQHF
CDR3 DNA: TGTGCCAGCAGCCGAACAGGGGTGCAGCCCCAGCATTTT

D gene: NA
V gene: TRBV7-3
clone size: once
J gene: TRBJ2-3
CDR3 protein: CASSLTFGDTQYF
CDR3 DNA: TGTGCCAGCAGCTTAACGTTTGGCGATACGCAGTATTTT

D gene: NA
V gene: TRBV7-3
clone size: NA
J gene: TRBJ1-5
CDR3 protein: CASSLSGPNQPQHF
CDR3 DNA: TGTGCCAGCAGCTTATCAGGGCCGAATCAGCCCCAGCATTTT

D gene: NA
V gene: TRBV9
clone size: NA
J gene: TRBJ2-2
CDR3 protein: CASSVESAGELFF
CDR3 DNA: TGTGCCAGCAGCGTAGAATCGGCCGGGGAGCTGTTTTTT

D gene: TRBD1
V gene: TRBV7-2
clone size: NA
J gene: TRBJ2-1
CDR3 protein: CASSFGTGGIDEQFF
CDR3 DNA: TGTGCCAGCAGCTTTGGGACAGGGGGCATAGATGAGCAGTTCTTC

D gene: NA
V gene: TRBV18
clone size: NA
J gene: TRBJ1-1
CDR3 protein: CASSPRGNTEAFF
CDR3 DNA: TGTGCCAGCTCACCAAGGGGAAACACTGAAGCTTTCTTT

D gene: NA
V gene: TRBV7-3
clone size: NA
J gene: TRBJ2-5
CDR3 protein: CASSPAGWETQYF
CDR3 DNA: TGTGCCAGCAGCCCGGCGGGCTGGGAGACCCAGTACTTC

D gene: NA
V gene: TRBV11-2
clone size: NA
J gene: TRBJ1-1
CDR3 protein: CASSLIGGSTEAFF
CDR3 DNA: TGTGCCAGCAGCTTAATCGGGGGATCCACTGAAGCTTTCTTT

D gene: NA
V gene: TRBV7-2
clone size: NA
J gene: TRBJ1-1
CDR3 protein: CASSAVTGVNTEAFF
CDR3 DNA: TGTGCCAGCAGCGCAGTGACGGGGGTGAACACTGAAGCTTTCTTT

D gene: TRBD1
V gene: TRBV5-6
clone size: NA
J gene: TRBJ2-1
CDR3 protein: CASSPDRGRANEQFF
CDR3 DNA: TGTGCCAGCAGCCCAGACAGGGGGCGTGCGAATGAGCAGTTCTTC

D gene: NA
V gene: TRBV25-1
clone size: NA
J gene: TRBJ1-2
CDR3 protein: CASSDERTGVNYGYTF
CDR3 DNA: TGTGCCAGCAGTGACGAACGCACGGGGGTAAACTATGGCTACACCTTC

D gene: NA
V gene: TRBV30
clone size: NA
J gene: TRBJ1-6
CDR3 protein: CAWETGANSPLHF
CDR3 DNA: TGTGCCTGGGAGACAGGAGCGAATTCACCCCTCCACTTT

D gene: NA
V gene: TRBV6-5
clone size: NA
J gene: TRBJ1-2
CDR3 protein: CASSSPGQLQGYTF
CDR3 DNA: TGTGCCAGCAGTTCCCCTGGACAGTTGCAAGGCTACACCTTC

D gene: NA
V gene: TRBV29-1
clone size: NA
J gene: TRBJ2-7
CDR3 protein: CSALADSYEQYF
CDR3 DNA: TGCAGCGCGTTAGCGGACTCCTACGAGCAGTACTTC

D gene: NA
V gene: TRBV5-6
clone size: NA
J gene: TRBJ1-1
CDR3 protein: CASSSVLNTEAFF
CDR3 DNA: TGTGCCAGCAGCTCCGTATTGAACACTGAAGCTTTCTTT

D gene: TRBD2
V gene: TRBV9
clone size: NA
J gene: TRBJ2-7
CDR3 protein: CASRPAGEGYEQYF
CDR3 DNA: TGTGCCAGCAGGCCCGCGGGGGAGGGCTACGAGCAGTACTTC

D gene: TRBD1
V gene: TRBV30
clone size: few
J gene: TRBJ1-4
CDR3 protein: CAWSGTGYEKLFF
CDR3 DNA: TGTGCCTGGTCCGGGACAGGGTATGAAAAACTGTTTTTT

D gene: TRBD1
V gene: TRBV10-3
clone size: NA
J gene: TRBJ1-5
CDR3 protein: CATNSGTGGQPQHF
CDR3 DNA: TGTGCCACCAACAGCGGGACAGGGGGTCAGCCCCAGCATTTT

D gene: NA
V gene: TRBV19
clone size: NA
J gene: TRBJ1-2
CDR3 protein: CASSHRENYGYTF
CDR3 DNA: TGTGCCAGTAGTCACAGGGAGAACTATGGCTACACCTTC

D gene: TRBD2
V gene: TRBV11-1
clone size: NA
J gene: TRBJ2-1
CDR3 protein: CASSQETSGGNEQFF
CDR3 DNA: TGTGCCAGCAGCCAAGAGACTAGCGGGGGGAATGAGCAGTTCTTC

D gene: NA
V gene: TRBV5-5
clone size: NA
J gene: TRBJ2-3
CDR3 protein: CASSLETVADTQYF
CDR3 DNA: TGTGCCAGCAGCTTGGAAACAGTAGCAGATACGCAGTATTTT

D gene: TRBD1
V gene: TRBV7-9
clone size: NA
J gene: TRBJ1-1
CDR3 protein: CASSPEQGASTEAFF
CDR3 DNA: TGTGCCAGCAGCCCCGAACAGGGGGCGAGCACTGAAGCTTTCTTT

D gene: NA
V gene: TRBV7-9
clone size: NA
J gene: TRBJ1-2
CDR3 protein: CASSLYREGYTF
CDR3 DNA: TGTGCCAGCAGCTTATACAGGGAAGGCTACACCTTC

D gene: NA
V gene: TRBV7-2
clone size: NA
J gene: TRBJ2-1
CDR3 protein: CASSSRNEQFF
CDR3 DNA: TGTGCCAGCAGCTCGCGCAATGAGCAGTTCTTC

D gene: TRBD1
V gene: TRBV7-9
clone size: NA
J gene: TRBJ1-1
CDR3 protein: CASSVRPTGVTEAFF
CDR3 DNA: TGTGCCAGCAGCGTTAGACCCACAGGGGTCACTGAAGCTTTCTTT

D gene: NA
V gene: TRBV1
clone size: few
J gene: TRBJ1-5
CDR3 protein: CTSSQEQGGQPQHF
CDR3 DNA: TGCACCAGCAGCCAAGAGCAAGGGGGACAGCCCCAGCATTTT

D gene: NA
V gene: TRBV5-6
clone size: NA
J gene: TRBJ1-1
CDR3 protein: CASSLASGAEAFF
CDR3 DNA: TGTGCCAGCAGCTTGGCTTCCGGGGCTGAAGCTTTCTTT

D gene: TRBD1
V gene: TRBV6-6
clone size: NA
J gene: TRBJ2-7
CDR3 protein: CATKPPGQRSYEQYF
CDR3 DNA: TGTGCCACCAAACCTCCGGGACAGAGGTCCTACGAGCAGTACTTC

D gene: TRBD2
V gene: TRBV5-4
clone size: NA
J gene: TRBJ2-7
CDR3 protein: CASSSGGPSSYEQYF
CDR3 DNA: TGTGCCAGTTCTAGCGGGGGTCCTAGCTCCTACGAGCAGTACTTC

D gene: TRBD1
V gene: TRBV30
clone size: NA
J gene: TRBJ1-6
CDR3 protein: CPLSGTGGFRAFQSPLHF
CDR3 DNA: TGCCCCCTCTCCGGGACAGGGGGCTTTAGGGCGTTTCAGTCACCCCTCCACTTT

D gene: TRBD1
V gene: TRBV11-3
clone size: NA
J gene: TRBJ2-2
CDR3 protein: CASSSRTGGTGELFF
CDR3 DNA: TGTGCCAGCAGCTCACGGACAGGGGGCACCGGGGAGCTGTTTTTT

D gene: NA
V gene: TRBV29-1
clone size: once
J gene: TRBJ1-1
CDR3 protein: CSVVSGYTEAFF
CDR3 DNA: TGCAGCGTTGTGTCAGGGTACACTGAAGCTTTCTTT

D gene: TRBD1
V gene: TRBV2
clone size: once
J gene: TRBJ1-1
CDR3 protein: CASDRDGMNTEAFF
CDR3 DNA: TGTGCCAGTGACAGGGATGGGATGAACACTGAAGCTTTCTTT

D gene: NA
V gene: TRBV9
clone size: NA
J gene: TRBJ2-1
CDR3 protein: CASTPGGTDNEQFF
CDR3 DNA: TGTGCCAGCACTCCAGGCGGGACCGACAATGAGCAGTTCTTC

D gene: TRBD2
V gene: TRBV7-2
clone size: NA
J gene: TRBJ2-1
CDR3 protein: CASTAGGGGKNEQFF
CDR3 DNA: TGTGCCAGCACCGCGGGAGGCGGGGGCAAGAATGAGCAGTTCTTC